This record concerns one T cell receptor beta chain sequence. These data originate in a study of blood T cell repertoires in COVID-19. As for the study in general: The origin of the acute and convalescent COVID-19 samples was the United States, Italy and Spain. Sources were T cells, B-cell-depleted T cells, or PBMCs; the material itself was cDNA or gDNA.

Per germline, CDR1 LGHDT and CDR2 YNNKEL (reference sequence). Trimming removed 4 bases from V and 3 bases from J; junction bases left unmatched: 5. The CDR3 sequence is 15 residues long. Original processing notes: For nucleated cells, counts were estimated from reference gene primer amplification. Here immunoSEQ multiplex PCR was the method, and the copy in TCRdb shows in-frame clones only, minus some. V, J and clone size are taken as reported in that table, and D and trimming were inferred from the DNA itself. The repertoire holds over 110,000 clones, with approximately 90% as singletons. Sequenced input: peripheral blood. This clonotype was sampled from a human donor in a cohort sampled during active COVID-19. This chain links TRBV3-1 (or the pseudogene TRBV3-2) with TRBJ2-3, with 9 nucleotides matching TRBD1. CDR3 in amino acids: CASSPDRGLTDTQYF. CDR3 nucleotide sequence: TGTGCCAGCAGCCCCGACAGGGGGTTGACAGATACGCAGTATTTT.